Each of the 22 T cell receptor beta chains below was sequenced from the same sample in a study of T cells after yellow fever vaccination. TCRdb re-called the 5' RACE reads with MiXCR, one entry per CDR3 protein. The sample yields 500,000 to 650,000 distinct CDR3 sequences, less than 20% seen once. Sequenced here: PBMCs, sampled about 5 days after the first yellow fever vaccination. Receptor source: a man between 18 and 29 years old who received the YFV17D yellow fever vaccine.

This clonotype was observed once. J is TRBJ2-3 and V is TRBV10-3, with 8 bases aligning to TRBD1. Germline values: CDR1 ENHRY, CDR2 SYGVKD. There are 16 residues in the CDR3. J was trimmed by 5 bases and V by 7 bases; bases with no gene match: 14. Written as DNA, the CDR3 is TGTGCCATCACCGACCTAGAGCAGGGGGCAGGAGATACGCAGTATTTT. It translates to CAITDLEQGAGDTQYF.

The chain combines TRBV10-3 with TRBJ2-5, with D perhaps TRBD1 or TRBD2 (5 bases each). The V end lost 2 bases, the J end lost 6 bases, and 19 bases lay between the germline ends. This CDR3 has 16 residues. Germline V gives CDR1 ENHRY, CDR2 SYGVKD. The DNA for the CDR3 is TGTGCCATCAGTGAGGGGGAGCTCAGGGCCGGGAAGACCCAGTACTTC. This codes for CAISEGELRAGKTQYF.

The V call is TRBV3-1, the J call TRBJ1-1; D is possibly TRBD1 (5 bases). The CDR3 contains 14 residues. V lost 1 base to trimming and J lost 5 bases, with 11 bases between them. Germline V gene lookup returns CDR1 LGHDT and CDR2 YNNKEL (reference sequence). The CDR3 sequence: CASSQGGAGTEAFF. DNA for the CDR3: TGTGCCAGCAGCCAAGGGGGCGCAGGGACTGAAGCTTTCTTT.

This clonotype was recorded a few times. V usage is TRBV7-2 and J usage is TRBJ1-5; 12 nucleotides line up with TRBD1. This CDR3 has 17 residues. The germline V gene encodes CDR1 SGHTA and CDR2 FQGNSA. Trimming cost V 5 bases and J 8 bases; bases outside gene matches: 13. CDR3 bases: TGTGCCAGCAGCCCCAAGGTGGGACAGGGGGCCGGGGAGCCCCAGCATTTT. Protein sequence: CASSPKVGQGAGEPQHF.

Worth noting for this clonotype: Its ends do not fully match the called genes, so a read error is possible. The CDR3 DNA follows: TGCGCCAGCAGCCAAGTTCGGAACTTTGGCTACACCTTC. Translated, it gives CASSQVRNFGYTF. This chain connects TRBV4-3 to TRBJ1-2; D unclear. Germline assignment: CDR1 LGHNA and CDR2 YSLEER. The CDR3 has 13 residues.

A few counts support this clonotype. V gene TRBV7-2 combines with J gene TRBJ1-4, with 7 bases fitting TRBD1. This CDR3 contains 16 residues. V shed 0 bases, J shed 5 bases, and the junction held 6 bases outside the gene matches. Germline V CDR1 and CDR2: SGHTA, FQGNSA. The CDR3 DNA follows: TGTGCCAGCAGCTTAGCGCCGGGACAGTACAATGAAAAACTGTTTTTT. This codes for CASSLAPGQYNEKLFF. The full variable domain, its missing parts supplied by reference TRBV7-2 and TRBJ1-4, is GAGVSQSPSNKVTEKGKDVELRCDPISGHTALYWYRQSLGQGLEFLIYFQGNSAPDKSGLPSDRFSAERTGGSVSTLTIQRTQQEDSAVYLCASSLAPGQYNEKLFFGSGTQLSVL.

This clonotype was recorded many times. The chain links TRBV12-3 or TRBV12-4 to TRBJ1-5; D is uncertain. The CDR3 has 12 amino acids. V was shortened by 5 bases and J by 3 bases, with 5 bases between the two germline ends. CDR3: CASSLDNQPQHF. CDR3 sequence (DNA): TGTGCCAGCAGTCTCGACAATCAGCCCCAGCATTTT.

V and J are TRBV29-1 and TRBJ2-5; D remains ambiguous. V was shortened by 2 bases and J by 8 bases, with 18 bases between the two germline ends. The CDR3 contains 14 residues. Germline V gene lookup returns CDR1 SQVTM and CDR2 ANQGSEA. Here the CDR3 reads CSVEPLGLEGTQYF. In DNA form, the CDR3 reads TGCAGCGTTGAACCTCTAGGGTTGGAAGGAACCCAGTACTTC.

V is TRBV12-5 and J is TRBJ1-1; D is perhaps TRBD1 (6 bases). The CDR3 contains 16 residues. The germline CDR1 and CDR2 sequences are LGHNT and FRNRAP. Trimming cost V 1 base and J 4 bases, with 16 bases left between them. Here the CDR3 reads CASGLADPGEATEAFF. In nucleotides, the CDR3 is TGTGCTAGTGGTTTGGCGGACCCAGGGGAAGCCACTGAAGCTTTCTTT.

This chain links TRBV5-6 with TRBJ2-7; 8 bases agree with TRBD2. J was trimmed by 10 bases and V by 2 bases; bases with no gene match: 8. This CDR3 has 13 amino acids. Looked up from germline, CDR1 is SGHDT and CDR2 is YYEEEE. The CDR3 sequence is CASSFERGGLQYF. As DNA, the CDR3 is TGTGCCAGCAGCTTTGAACGGGGGGGCCTACAGTACTTC. Together with reference TRBV5-6 and TRBJ2-7, the CDR3 gives the full variable domain: DAGVTQSPTHLIKTRGQQVTLRCSPKSGHDTVSWYQQALGQGPQFIFQYYEEEERQRGNFPDRFSGHQFPNYSSELNVNALLLGDSALYLCASSFERGGLQYFGPGTRLTVT.

This clonotype was seen a handful of times. CDR3 DNA sequence: TGTGCCAGCAGCGTTACAGTCCAAGGGACTGATACGCAGTATTTT. This encodes CASSVTVQGTDTQYF. The V and J genes are TRBV3-1 and TRBJ2-3, with D perhaps TRBD2 (6 bases). This CDR3 region has 15 residues. Germline V gene lookup returns CDR1 LGHDT and CDR2 YNNKEL (reference sequence). V lost 5 bases to trimming and J lost 6 bases, with 18 bases between them.

This clonotype was picked up a small number of times. The J gene is TRBJ1-2, the V gene TRBV29-1; D is unresolved. The CDR3 spans 11 residues. Trimming removed 7 bases at V and 8 bases at J, with 14 bases between. Germline loops: CDR1 SQVTM, CDR2 ANQGSEA. In DNA, the CDR3 is TGCAGCGAAGAAGAGGGAGAGGGCTACACCTTC. Its protein product is CSEEEGEGYTF.

The chain couples TRBV11-1 to TRBJ2-3; D not certain. The CDR3 totals 18 residues. Per germline, CDR1 SGHAT and CDR2 FQDESV (reference sequence). V shed 2 bases and J shed 2 bases, with 20 bases lying between them. The chain's CDR3 is CASSLPVVGRDITDTQYF. CDR3 bases: TGTGCCAGCAGCTTACCGGTGGTCGGACGAGACATCACAGATACGCAGTATTTT.

This clonotype occurred a few times. This chain links TRBV5-8 with TRBJ2-7; D ambiguous. The ends were cut back, 5 bases at V and 6 bases at J, with 12 bases in the middle. The germline V gene encodes CDR1 SGHTS and CDR2 YDEGEE. The CDR3 loop spans 12 amino acids. The CDR3 protein is CASRALGVEQYF. The CDR3 region has the DNA TGTGCCAGCAGGGCCTTGGGCGTCGAGCAGTACTTC.

This chain connects TRBV5-1 to TRBJ2-7; maybe TRBD1 (6 bases). The CDR3 runs 15 residues. The germline gives CDR1 SGHRS, CDR2 YFSETQ. V was trimmed by 4 bases and J by 0 bases, leaving 14 bases between them. CDR3 region: CASSPTGSPSYEQYF. The CDR3 DNA reads TGCGCCAGCAGCCCTACAGGGTCACCCTCCTACGAGCAGTACTTC.

The V call is TRBV11-1, the J call TRBJ1-1; D ambiguous. The V end lost 1 base, the J end lost 2 bases, and 14 bases lay between the germline ends. The germline V gene encodes CDR1 SGHAT and CDR2 FQDESV (reference sequence). There are 16 residues in the CDR3. DNA for the CDR3: TGTGCCAGCAGCTTAGGCCTTTGGACCGCCAACACTGAAGCTTTCTTT. The encoded protein is CASSLGLWTANTEAFF.

This clonotype showed up just a few times. The chain employs TRBV7-3 and TRBJ2-1, with 10 bases matching TRBD2. The CDR3 loop spans 16 amino acids. Germline V gene data show CDR1 as SGHTA and CDR2 as FQGTGA. After removal of 4 bases from V and 4 bases from J, the junction contained 7 bases not matched to a gene. The CDR3 DNA sequence: TGTGCCAGCAGCTCCCAAGCGGGGGGGGATTACAATGAGCAGTTCTTC. It translates to CASSSQAGGDYNEQFF. The whole variable domain, filled in from reference TRBV7-3 and TRBJ2-1, reads GAGVSQTPSNKVTEKGKYVELRCDPISGHTALYWYRQSLGQGPEFLIYFQGTGAADDSGLPNDRFFAVRPEGSVSTLKIQRTERGDSAVYLCASSSQAGGDYNEQFFGPGTRLTVL.

This clonotype occurred a few times. The chain combines TRBV4-3 with TRBJ2-2; D is tentatively TRBD1 or TRBD2 (5 bases each). The germline V gene has CDR1 LGHNA and CDR2 YSLEER. The CDR3 loop spans 16 amino acids. Between the trimmed V and J ends, which lost 4 bases and 3 bases, there was a span of 15 bases. Written as DNA, the CDR3 is TGCGCCAGCAGCCGATTATGGGGCGGGCACACCGGGGAGCTGTTTTTT. Amino acids: CASSRLWGGHTGELFF.

The chain's CDR3 is CASSQAPGGEKLFF. In DNA form, the CDR3 reads TGTGCCAGCAGCCAAGCCCCAGGGGGCGAAAAACTGTTTTTT. The chain employs TRBV4-2 and TRBJ1-4, with 8 bases lining up with TRBD1. Germline loops: CDR1 LGHNA, CDR2 YNFKEQ. Trimming at V came to 1 base and at J to 8 bases, leaving 3 bases not matched to a gene. The CDR3 has 14 amino acids.

V gene TRBV4-1 combines with J gene TRBJ2-5; TRBD2 aligns across 15 bases. The CDR3 has 18 residues. With 8 bases clipped from V and 4 bases from J, the junction kept 14 bases outside the gene matches. The V gene's germline CDR1 is MGHRA and CDR2 YSYEKL. The CDR3 spells CASANAPGLAGGPETQYF. CDR3 in DNA: TGCGCCAGCGCCAACGCCCCGGGACTAGCGGGGGGTCCAGAGACCCAGTACTTC.

This clonotype has more than one count but fewer than ten. The CDR3 DNA reads as TGTGCCCACAACCGGGGGGGGACAGATACGCAGTATTTT. Translated: CAHNRGGTDTQYF. The chain has TRBV30 and TRBJ2-3; 8 bases are a match to TRBD2. Germline-derived CDR1 and CDR2 are GTSNPN and SVGIG (reference sequence). The ends lost 8 bases at V and 3 bases at J; junction bases unmatched: 7. The length of the CDR3 is 13 residues.

The sample holds a few counts of this clonotype. The rearrangement joins TRBV5-1 to TRBJ2-1, with TRBD1 matching over 10 bases. CDR1 SGHRS and CDR2 YFSETQ come from the germline V gene. Germline trimming cut 0 bases from V and 6 bases from J; bases unmatched to any gene: 6. The CDR3 consists of 16 residues. The CDR3 DNA reads as TGCGCCAGCAGCTTGGCCGGGACAGGGGAGTCCAATGAGCAGTTCTTC. Translated: CASSLAGTGESNEQFF. Looking up the rest from reference TRBV5-1 and TRBJ2-1 gives the full variable domain: KAGVTQTPRYLIKTRGQQVTLSCSPISGHRSVSWYQQTPGQGLQFLFEYFSETQRNKGNFPGRFSGRQFSNSRSEMNVSTLELGDSALYLCASSLAGTGESNEQFFGPGTRLTVL.